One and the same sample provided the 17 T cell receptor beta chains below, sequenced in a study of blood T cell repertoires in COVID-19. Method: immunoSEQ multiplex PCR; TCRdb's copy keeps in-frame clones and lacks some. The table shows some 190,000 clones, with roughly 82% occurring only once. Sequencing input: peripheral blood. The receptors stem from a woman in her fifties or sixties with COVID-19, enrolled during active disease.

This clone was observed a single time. CDR3 bases: TGCGCCAGCAGCCCTAGGGGACAGGGGAACACTGAAGCTTTCTTT. It translates to CASSPRGQGNTEAFF. This chain joins TRBV5-1 and TRBJ1-1, with 9 bases identical to TRBD1. Trimming cost V 4 bases and J 1 base; bases outside gene matches: 5. Germline CDR1 SGHRS, CDR2 YFSETQ. The CDR3 consists of 15 residues.

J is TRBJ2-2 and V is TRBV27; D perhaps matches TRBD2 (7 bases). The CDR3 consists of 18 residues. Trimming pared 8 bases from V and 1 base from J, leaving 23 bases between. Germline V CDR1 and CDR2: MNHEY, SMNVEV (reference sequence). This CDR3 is CASRTAGKAVQNTGELFF. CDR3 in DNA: TGTGCCAGCCGGACAGCGGGGAAAGCAGTCCAGAACACCGGGGAGCTGTTTTTT.

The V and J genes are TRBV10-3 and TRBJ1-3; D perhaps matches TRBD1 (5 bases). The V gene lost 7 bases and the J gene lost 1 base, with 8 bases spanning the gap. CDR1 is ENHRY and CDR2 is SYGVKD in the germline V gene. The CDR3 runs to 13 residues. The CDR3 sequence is CAITGGSGNTIYF. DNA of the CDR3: TGTGCCATCACCGGGGGTTCTGGAAACACCATATATTTT.

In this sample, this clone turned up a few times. The CDR3 reads CASSRDREQPQHF. DNA for the CDR3: TGTGCCAGCAGCCGCGACAGGGAACAGCCCCAGCATTTT. This rearrangement joins TRBV7-8 to TRBJ1-5; 7 nucleotides line up with TRBD1. Germline trimming cut 5 bases from V and 7 bases from J; bases unmatched to any gene: 5. Germline CDR1 reads SGHVS; CDR2 reads FQNEAQ. The CDR3 consists of 13 residues.

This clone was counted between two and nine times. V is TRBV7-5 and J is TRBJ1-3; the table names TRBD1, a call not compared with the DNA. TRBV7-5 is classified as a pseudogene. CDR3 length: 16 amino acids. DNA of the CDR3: TGTGCCAGAAGCTTACGACAGGGCAGCTCTGGAAACACCATATATTTT. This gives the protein CARSLRQGSSGNTIYF.

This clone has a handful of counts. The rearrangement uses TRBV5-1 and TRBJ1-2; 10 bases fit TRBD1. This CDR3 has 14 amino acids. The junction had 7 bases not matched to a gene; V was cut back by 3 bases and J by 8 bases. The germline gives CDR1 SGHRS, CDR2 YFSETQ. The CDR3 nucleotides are TGCGCCAGCAGCTCCGGGACAGGGGTATCCGGCTACACCTTC. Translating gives CASSSGTGVSGYTF.

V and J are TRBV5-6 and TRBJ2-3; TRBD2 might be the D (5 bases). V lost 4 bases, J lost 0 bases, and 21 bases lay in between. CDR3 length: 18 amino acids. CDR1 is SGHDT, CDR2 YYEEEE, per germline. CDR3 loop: CASSLLEASGSSTDTQYF. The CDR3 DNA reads TGTGCCAGCAGCCTCCTAGAAGCCAGCGGAAGTAGCACAGATACGCAGTATTTT.

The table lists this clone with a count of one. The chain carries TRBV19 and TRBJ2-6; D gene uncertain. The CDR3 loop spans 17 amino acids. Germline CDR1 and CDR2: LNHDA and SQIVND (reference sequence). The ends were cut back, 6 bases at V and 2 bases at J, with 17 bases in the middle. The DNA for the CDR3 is TGTGCCAGTAGCTCGTTTGGGCGCCTACCTGGGGCCAACGTCCTGACTTTC. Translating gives CASSSFGRLPGANVLTF.

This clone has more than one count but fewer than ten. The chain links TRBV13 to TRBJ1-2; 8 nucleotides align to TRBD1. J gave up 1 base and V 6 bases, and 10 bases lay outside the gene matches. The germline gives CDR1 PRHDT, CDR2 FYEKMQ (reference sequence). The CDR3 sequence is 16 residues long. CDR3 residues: CASSEGQVEGNYGYTF. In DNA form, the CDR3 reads TGTGCCAGCAGTGAGGGACAGGTCGAGGGTAACTATGGCTACACCTTC.

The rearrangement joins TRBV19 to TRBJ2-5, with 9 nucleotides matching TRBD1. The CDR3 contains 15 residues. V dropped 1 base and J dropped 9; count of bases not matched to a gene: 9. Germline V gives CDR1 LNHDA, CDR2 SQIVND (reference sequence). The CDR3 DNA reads TGTGCCAGTAGTATAGGGACAGGGGACTTTAAGGCCCAGTACTTC. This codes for CASSIGTGDFKAQYF. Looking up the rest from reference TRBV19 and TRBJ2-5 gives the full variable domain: DGGITQSPKYLFRKEGQNVTLSCEQNLNHDAMYWYRQDPGQGLRLIYYSQIVNDFQKGDIAEGYSVSREKKESFPLTVTSAQKNPTAFYLCASSIGTGDFKAQYFGPGTRLLVL.

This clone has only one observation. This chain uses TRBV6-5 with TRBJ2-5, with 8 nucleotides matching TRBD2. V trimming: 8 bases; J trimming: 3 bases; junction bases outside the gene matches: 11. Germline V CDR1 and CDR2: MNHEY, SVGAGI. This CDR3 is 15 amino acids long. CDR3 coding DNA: TGTGCCAGCGCACTAGCGGACCTCAAAGAAGAGACCCAGTACTTC. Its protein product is CASALADLKEETQYF.

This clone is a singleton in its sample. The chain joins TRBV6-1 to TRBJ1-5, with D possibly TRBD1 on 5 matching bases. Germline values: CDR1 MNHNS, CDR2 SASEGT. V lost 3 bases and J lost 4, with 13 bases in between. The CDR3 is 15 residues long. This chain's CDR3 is CASSDFRAGNQPQHF. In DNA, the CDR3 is TGTGCCAGCAGTGACTTCAGGGCGGGAAATCAGCCCCAGCATTTT.

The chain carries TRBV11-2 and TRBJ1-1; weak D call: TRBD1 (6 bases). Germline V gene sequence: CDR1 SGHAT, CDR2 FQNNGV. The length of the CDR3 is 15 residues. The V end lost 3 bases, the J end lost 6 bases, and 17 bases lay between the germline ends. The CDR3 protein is CASSFPTGTVAEAFF. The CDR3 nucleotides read TGTGCCAGCAGCTTCCCTACAGGGACGGTCGCTGAAGCTTTCTTT.

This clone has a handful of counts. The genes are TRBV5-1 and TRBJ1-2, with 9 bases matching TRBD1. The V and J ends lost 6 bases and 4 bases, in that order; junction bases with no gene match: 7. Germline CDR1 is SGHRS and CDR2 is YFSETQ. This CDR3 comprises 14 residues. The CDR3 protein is CASTPETGGYGYTF. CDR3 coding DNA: TGCGCCAGCACCCCAGAGACAGGGGGCTATGGCTACACCTTC.

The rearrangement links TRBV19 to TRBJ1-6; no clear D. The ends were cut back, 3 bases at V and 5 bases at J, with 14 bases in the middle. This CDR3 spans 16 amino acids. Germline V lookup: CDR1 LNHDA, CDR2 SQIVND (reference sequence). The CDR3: CASSIRRGNDNSPLHF. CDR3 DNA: TGTGCCAGTAGTATTAGGCGGGGTAACGATAATTCACCCCTCCACTTT.

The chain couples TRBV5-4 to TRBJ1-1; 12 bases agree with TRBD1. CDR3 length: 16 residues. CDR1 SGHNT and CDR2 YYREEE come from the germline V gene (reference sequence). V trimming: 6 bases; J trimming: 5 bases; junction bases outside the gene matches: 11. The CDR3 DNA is TGTGCCAGCACCTTAGGGGGACAGGGGGCGGGGACTGAAGCTTTCTTT. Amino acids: CASTLGGQGAGTEAFF.

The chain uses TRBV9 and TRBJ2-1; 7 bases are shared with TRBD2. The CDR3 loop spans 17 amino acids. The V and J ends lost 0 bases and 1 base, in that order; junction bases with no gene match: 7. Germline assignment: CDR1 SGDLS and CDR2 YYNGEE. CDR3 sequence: CASSVVGGRASYNEQFF. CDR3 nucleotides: TGTGCCAGCAGCGTAGTCGGGGGGAGGGCTTCCTACAATGAGCAGTTCTTC.